Below, one T cell receptor beta chain is given with its context. This specimen belongs to a study of control samples from healthy donors and cancer patients. Clones were read by immunoSEQ multiplex PCR, and TCRdb kept only the in-frame ones, dropping some. This sample has 90,000 to 120,000 clones, with approximately 84% found just once. The CDR3 totals 15 residues. Germline V gene lookup returns CDR1 SGHDN and CDR2 FVKESK. V was pared by 2 bases and J by 6 bases, with 5 bases of the junction left unmatched. This TCR derives from a man younger than 35 in good health. The rearrangement joins TRBV14 to TRBJ1-1; TRBD1 aligns across 11 bases. The specimen sequenced was blood. CDR3 DNA sequence: TGTGCCAGCAGCCAAAACGGACAGGGGGCTTCTGAAGCTTTCTTT. Translated, it gives CASSQNGQGASEAFF.